This entry describes one T cell receptor beta chain. The junction shows a germline mismatch at one end, possibly a read error. The sample comes from a study of control samples from healthy donors and cancer patients. The CDR3 is 16 amino acids. Germline V gene lookup returns CDR1 LGHDT and CDR2 YNNKEL (reference sequence). Using immunoSEQ multiplex PCR, the repertoire was profiled, and TCRdb retains in-frame clones only, with some absent. The table has 130,000 or so clones, just under 90% seen once. The V gene is TRBV3-1 (or the pseudogene TRBV3-2), the J gene TRBJ2-5; 8 bases agree with TRBD2. Sequencing was carried out using blood. This clonotype was sampled from a man aged 30-40 years in good health. CDR3 residues: CASSQASGFYQGTQYF. The CDR3 nucleotides are TGTGCCAGCAGCCAAGCTAGCGGGTTTTACCAAGGGACCCAGTACTTC.